This T cell receptor (beta chain) derives from a study of blood T cell repertoires in COVID-19. Study summary: Samples taken during acute and convalescent COVID-19 were collected in the United States, Italy and Spain. T cells, B-cell-depleted T cells, or PBMCs supplied cDNA or gDNA.

The CDR3 has 14 residues. With V trimmed by 8 bases and J by 4 bases, 10 bases remained unmatched. Germline CDR1 reads LGHDT; CDR2 reads YNNKEL (reference sequence). TCRdb's copy holds only in-frame clones and misses some; the assay was immunoSEQ multiplex PCR. Seen here are about 62,000 clones, 86% observed once, and the top ten hold approximately 1.3%. The rearrangement joins TRBV3-1 (or the pseudogene TRBV3-2) to TRBJ2-5, with 7 bases aligning to TRBD2. The source material was peripheral blood. This TCR was sampled from a woman of 80 years or more with acute or convalescent COVID-19. Here the CDR3 reads CASSSGYGGETQYF. The CDR3 region has the DNA TGTGCCAGCTCTAGCGGATATGGTGGAGAGACCCAGTACTTC.